This is a list of T cell receptor beta chains from one sample in a study of cytomegalovirus exposure and HLA in healthy donors. Sequencing used immunoSEQ multiplex PCR; TCRdb keeps in-frame clones, though not all of them. Of 55,000 or so clones listed, about 82% are singletons. Sequencing was done on a sample of PBMCs. These receptor sequences come from a man in his thirties or forties in good health and CMV-seronegative. Each CDR3 is given with its conserved first and last residue. Fields, in order: J gene, clone size, D gene, CDR3 length, V gene, CDR3 DNA, CDR3 protein. D genes are given only for firm matches. Where a row states a size, it is once, few, many or the class of an expanded clone; other rows omit it.

>TRBJ1-5|NA|TRBD1|13|TRBV14
TGTGCCAGCAGCCACGGGACAGCCCAGCCCCAGCATTTT
CASSHGTAQPQHF
>TRBJ2-2|NA|NA|15|TRBV7-2
TGTGCCAGCAGCTATACAGGGATCCGCACCGGGGAGCTGTTTTTT
CASSYTGIRTGELFF
>TRBJ1-1|NA|NA|15|TRBV10-3
TGTGCCATCAGTGGTTCGACGGGTCGGAACACTGAAGCTTTCTTT
CAISGSTGRNTEAFF
>TRBJ1-2|NA|TRBD1|16|TRBV9
TGTGCCAGCAGCCATCCGGGACAGGGAGAGAAGTACGGCTACACCTTC
CASSHPGQGEKYGYTF
>TRBJ2-7|NA|NA|13|TRBV7-9
TGTGCCAGCAGCTTGATGGAGTTCGGCGAGCAGTACTTC
CASSLMEFGEQYF
>TRBJ2-5|NA|TRBD2|15|TRBV6-5
TGTGCCAGCAGTTCGGGGACTAGCGGGATTGAGACCCAGTACTTC
CASSSGTSGIETQYF
>TRBJ2-7|few|TRBD2|15|TRBV6-1
TGTGCCAGCAGTTCCGGGACTAGCGGGACCTACGAGCAGTACTTC
CASSSGTSGTYEQYF
>TRBJ2-3|NA|TRBD2|16|TRBV7-9
TGTGCCAGCAGCTCCGCCGGCGGGGGGCCAACAGATACGCAGTATTTT
CASSSAGGGPTDTQYF
>TRBJ2-1|NA|TRBD2|16|TRBV5-6
TGTGCCAGCAGCTTGGCTTTGGGACTAGCAATCAATGAGCAGTTCTTC
CASSLALGLAINEQFF
>TRBJ2-3|NA|NA|15|TRBV19
TGTGCCAGCGGAACAGGTTTAGGGAGCACAGATACGCAGTATTTT
CASGTGLGSTDTQYF
>TRBJ1-2|few|NA|13|TRBV7-2
TGTGCCAGCAGCTTAGTGGGAGGGGATGGCTACACCTTC
CASSLVGGDGYTF
>TRBJ2-1|NA|NA|12|TRBV5-6
TGTGCCAGCAGCTTGGAACCGGAGGAACAGTTCTTC
CASSLEPEEQFF
>TRBJ1-1|NA|TRBD1|13|TRBV14
TGTGCCAGCAGCCAAGCGAGGGGGCGGGGAGCTTTCTTT
CASSQARGRGAFF
>TRBJ1-3|NA|NA|15|TRBV19
TGTGCCAGTAGTATTGGGGCGGCGGCTGGAAACACCATATATTTT
CASSIGAAAGNTIYF
>TRBJ2-2|NA|TRBD1|16|TRBV2
TGTGCCAGCAGCATTTCACGGACAGGGGATACCGGGGAGCTGTTTTTT
CASSISRTGDTGELFF
>TRBJ2-5|NA|NA|16|TRBV30
TGTGCCTGGTCCCAGGGGTCATTGGGTTTTCGGGAGACCCAGTACTTC
CAWSQGSLGFRETQYF
>TRBJ2-7|NA|TRBD2|14|TRBV5-6
TGTGCCAGCAGCTTTTCACTAGCGGCCTACGAGCAGTACTTC
CASSFSLAAYEQYF
>TRBJ2-1|NA|NA|15|TRBV7-6
TGTGCCAGCAGTTACCGCCTAGCGCACTACAATGAGCAGTTCTTC
CASSYRLAHYNEQFF